This record covers a single T cell receptor (beta chain). The antigen is unknown. Recent vaccinations or acute infections were absent in the healthy HIV-negative adult donors. This sample is drawn from a study of shared clonotypes between healthy human individuals. The CDR3 spans 13 residues. Trimming pared 5 bases from V and 5 bases from J, leaving 12 bases between. From germline, CDR1 is SGHTA and CDR2 FQGTGA. Genomic DNA belonging to each subset was distributed in equal measure over several immunoSEQ plates. The method was immunoSEQ multiplex PCR; TCRdb's version includes in-frame clones alone and lacks a portion of them. The sample holds some 2.1 million clones, around 95% seen once. Study-wide results and caveats: Donor clonotype sharing was expected to depend on sequencing depth. Among the subsets, naive ones generally showed larger estimated richness than memory ones.

The material sequenced was naive CD4+ T cells sorted from blood. Subset specified: CD45RA+ positively selected. The V and J genes are TRBV7-3 and TRBJ2-5; TRBD1 is a possible D gene (5 bases). The clonotype originates from a man aged 18 to 29 in good health. CDR3 residues: CASSQTVVETQYF. The DNA for the CDR3 is TGTGCCAGCAGCCAGACAGTAGTGGAGACCCAGTACTTC.